This T cell receptor (beta chain) is from a study of shared clonotypes between healthy human individuals. Study conclusions and caveats: Among donors, sharing of clonotypes was expected to be affected by sequencing depth. Inspection by rarefaction showed sorted-subset sequencing to be incomplete despite large depth.

Genomic DNA of each subset was evenly split across several immunoSEQ plates. Assay: immunoSEQ multiplex PCR; the TCRdb copy retains only in-frame clones and omits some. The sample lists about 680,000 clones; about 90% were seen once. CDR3 length equals 16 residues. The germline V and J ends were trimmed by 1 base and 2 bases, with 14 bases remaining between them. The germline CDR1 and CDR2 sequences are SGHAT and FQNNGV. To note about this clone: Its antigen is not identified.

Only CD45RO-negative cells positively selected for CCR7 counted as naive CD8 cells, so terminally differentiated effector memory CD45RA+ cells were excluded. The V and J genes are TRBV11-2 and TRBJ2-5; a weak D match, TRBD2 (5 bases). The sample taken for sequencing was naive CD8+ T cells sorted from blood. This TCR came from a young man in good health. This CDR3 reads CASSLGEGSNQETQYF. CDR3 nucleotides: TGTGCCAGCAGCTTAGGAGAGGGATCCAATCAAGAGACCCAGTACTTC.